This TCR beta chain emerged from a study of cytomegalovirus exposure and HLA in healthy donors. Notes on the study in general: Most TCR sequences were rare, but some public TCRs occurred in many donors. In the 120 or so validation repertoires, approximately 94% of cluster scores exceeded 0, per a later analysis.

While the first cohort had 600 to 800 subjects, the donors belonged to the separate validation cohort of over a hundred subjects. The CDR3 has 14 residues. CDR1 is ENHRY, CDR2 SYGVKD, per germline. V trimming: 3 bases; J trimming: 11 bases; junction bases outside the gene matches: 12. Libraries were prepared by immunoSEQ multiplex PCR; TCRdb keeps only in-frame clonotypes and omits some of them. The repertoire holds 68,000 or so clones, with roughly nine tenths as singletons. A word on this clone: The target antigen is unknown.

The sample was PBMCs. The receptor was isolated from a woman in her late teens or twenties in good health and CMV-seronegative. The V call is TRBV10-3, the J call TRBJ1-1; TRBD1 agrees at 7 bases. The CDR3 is CAISDPRQGPGAFF. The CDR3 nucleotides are TGTGCCATCAGTGACCCCCGACAGGGCCCGGGGGCTTTCTTT.